One and the same sample provided the 29 T cell receptor beta chains below, sequenced in a study of cytomegalovirus exposure and HLA in healthy donors. The study ran its PCR with 60 Vbeta and 13 Jbeta primers. Data came from immunoSEQ multiplex PCR; TCRdb stores just in-frame clones and leaves some out. Among tens of thousands of clones, roughly a tenth were seen once, and the ten largest hold around 26%. Sequences were obtained from PBMCs. The receptors stem from a man in his sixties in good health and CMV-seropositive.

A few counts support this clone. The chain combines TRBV7-2 with TRBJ1-5, with 8 nucleotides matching TRBD1. J was trimmed by 0 bases and V by 3 bases; bases with no gene match: 1. Looked up from germline, CDR1 is SGHTA and CDR2 is FQGNSA. The CDR3 is made up of 15 amino acids. The CDR3 nucleotides read TGTGCCAGCAGCTTCCAGGGGGCTAGCAATCAGCCCCAGCATTTT. Amino acid sequence: CASSFQGASNQPQHF.

This clone was counted only a few times. The chain is built from TRBV10-3 and TRBJ2-1, with 8 bases aligning to TRBD2. The CDR3 extends over 16 amino acids. Losses at the gene ends were 2 bases for V and 5 bases for J; bases not matched to a gene: 8. In germline, CDR1 is ENHRY, CDR2 SYGVKD. CDR3 nucleotides: TGTGCCATCAGTGAGCCACCGGGACTAGGGGACAATGAGCAGTTCTTC. It translates to CAISEPPGLGDNEQFF.

The chain employs TRBV27 and TRBJ1-6; D is perhaps TRBD1 (5 bases). The V end was cut by 7 bases, the J end by 7 bases, with 11 bases between. The germline gives CDR1 MNHEY, CDR2 SMNVEV (reference sequence). The CDR3 runs to 13 residues. For the CDR3, the DNA is TGTGCCAGCAACCCAGGGAGGAATTCACCCCTCCACTTT. This encodes CASNPGRNSPLHF.

The chain carries TRBV7-2 and TRBJ1-2, with 9 bases lining up with TRBD1. Unmatched junction bases numbered 4, after V lost 5 bases and J lost 0 bases. This CDR3 contains 15 residues. Germline lookup yields CDR1 SGHTA and CDR2 FQGNSA. CDR3 in DNA: TGTGCCAGCAGCCCGGGACAGGGAGCTAACTATGGCTACACCTTC. Protein product: CASSPGQGANYGYTF.

This chain connects TRBV6-1 to TRBJ1-5; D perhaps matches TRBD1 (5 bases). The germline V and J ends were trimmed by 3 bases and 0 bases, with 12 bases remaining between them. The CDR3 loop spans 16 amino acids. Germline CDR1 MNHNS, CDR2 SASEGT. In DNA, the CDR3 is TGTGCCAGCAGTGAGGAGACAGTTTATAGCAATCAGCCCCAGCATTTT. Its translation is CASSEETVYSNQPQHF.

The chain links TRBV7-8 to TRBJ1-1; D gene unclear. V was shortened by 4 bases and J by 4 bases, with 7 bases between the two germline ends. From germline, CDR1 is SGHVS and CDR2 FQNEAQ. The CDR3 loop spans 12 amino acids. CDR3 coding DNA: TGTGCCAGCAGCTCGCGGCCCACTGAAGCTTTCTTT. Translation gives CASSSRPTEAFF.

This clone came up a few times. The same CDR3 also results from other DNA sequences found in this sample. The rearrangement uses TRBV28 and TRBJ1-1, with D possibly TRBD1 on 5 matching bases. The germline CDR1 and CDR2 sequences are MDHEN and SYDVKM. Trimming took 4 bases from V and 0 from J, leaving 6 bases between them. The CDR3 has 13 residues. This CDR3 is CASSSGVNTEAFF. For the CDR3, the DNA is TGTGCCAGCAGTTCGGGGGTGAACACTGAAGCTTTCTTT. The full variable domain, in which reference TRBV28 and TRBJ1-1 provide the parts outside the CDR3, is DVKVTQSSRYLVKRTGEKVFLECVQDMDHENMFWYRQDPGLGLRLIYFSYDVKMKEKGDIPEGYSVSREKKERFSLILESASTNQTSMYLCASSSGVNTEAFFGQGTRLTVV.

This clone was recorded once. This rearrangement joins TRBV6-1 to TRBJ2-6; D gene uncertain. V was cut by 3 bases and J by 1 base, with 13 bases left in between. Germline values: CDR1 MNHNS, CDR2 SASEGT. This CDR3 region has 17 residues. The CDR3 nucleotides are TGTGCCAGCAGTGATCTGCCACTGGAGTCTGGGGCCAACGTCCTGACTTTC. Its translation is CASSDLPLESGANVLTF.

This clone showed up just a few times. CDR3 in DNA: TGCGCCAGCAGCTTGGCCAAGGCGGGAGGGCCCCAGACCCAGTACTTC. As protein: CASSLAKAGGPQTQYF. V is TRBV5-1 and J is TRBJ2-5; 9 positions match TRBD2. The CDR3 sequence is 16 residues long. V was clipped by 0 bases and J by 6 bases; unmatched bases: 9. Germline V gives CDR1 SGHRS, CDR2 YFSETQ. Full variable domain (missing parts from reference TRBV5-1 and TRBJ2-5): KAGVTQTPRYLIKTRGQQVTLSCSPISGHRSVSWYQQTPGQGLQFLFEYFSETQRNKGNFPGRFSGRQFSNSRSEMNVSTLELGDSALYLCASSLAKAGGPQTQYFGPGTRLLVL.

The V call is TRBV12-2, the J call TRBJ1-5. TRBV12-2 constitutes a pseudogene. CDR3 size: 18 residues. CDR3 in DNA: TGTGCAAGTCGCTCAGGAATGACGGTTAGGTTCGGGGATCAGCCCCAGCATTTT. Encoded protein: CASRSGMTVRFGDQPQHF.

This clone was found many times. CDR3 DNA sequence: TGTGCCAGCGTTTCCGGGACAGGGACCTTCTATGGCTACACCTTC. This sequence encodes CASVSGTGTFYGYTF. The gene calls are TRBV6-5 and TRBJ1-2, with TRBD1 matching 9 bases. CDR1 and CDR2 from the germline V gene are MNHEY and SVGAGI. V dropped 8 bases and J dropped 4; count of bases not matched to a gene: 11. The CDR3 has 15 amino acids.

V usage is TRBV28 and J usage is TRBJ1-6; 8 bases are shared with TRBD1. V trimming: 6 bases; J trimming: 6 bases; junction bases outside the gene matches: 4. The CDR3 extends over 14 amino acids. CDR1 is MDHEN, CDR2 SYDVKM, per germline. CDR3 amino acids: CASSRGQGNSPLHF. The CDR3 DNA is TGTGCCAGCAGCAGAGGACAGGGTAATTCACCCCTCCACTTT.

This clone was recorded a few times. This rearrangement joins TRBV11-3 to TRBJ2-5; 8 positions agree with TRBD2. J was trimmed by 2 bases and V by 1 base; bases with no gene match: 3. The V gene's germline CDR1 is SGHNT and CDR2 YENEEA. This CDR3 has 15 amino acids. CDR3 sequence: CASSLGASGQETQYF. The CDR3 bases are TGTGCCAGCAGCTTAGGGGCTAGCGGGCAAGAGACCCAGTACTTC.

A few counts support this clone. The rearrangement uses TRBV7-2 and TRBJ2-4; tentatively, D is TRBD1 (5 bases). CDR1 and CDR2 (germline): SGHTA, FQGNSA. The CDR3 is 14 amino acids. V was trimmed by 4 bases and J by 1 base, leaving 8 bases between them. The DNA for the CDR3 is TGTGCCAGCAGCTGGCAGGGTGCCAAAAACATTCAGTACTTC. Protein product: CASSWQGAKNIQYF.

The chain joins TRBV5-6 to TRBJ1-4; tentative D call: TRBD1 (5 bases). Germline V gene data show CDR1 as SGHDT and CDR2 as YYEEEE. This CDR3 has 15 amino acids. V was clipped by 4 bases and J by 0 bases, with 10 bases between them. CDR3 nucleotides: TGTGCCAGCAGCAATACACAGGCAACTAATGAAAAACTGTTTTTT. The encoded protein is CASSNTQATNEKLFF.

This clone came up a few times. V usage is TRBV9 and J usage is TRBJ2-1; 7 bases align to TRBD1. Germline trimming cut 3 bases from V and 7 bases from J; bases unmatched to any gene: 7. This CDR3 is 14 amino acids long. Germline V lookup: CDR1 SGDLS, CDR2 YYNGEE. CDR3 region: CASSGPQQGNEQFF. In DNA form, the CDR3 reads TGTGCCAGCAGCGGTCCCCAACAGGGGAATGAGCAGTTCTTC. The full variable domain, rest sourced from reference TRBV9 and TRBJ2-1, is DSGVTQTPKHLITATGQRVTLRCSPRSGDLSVYWYQQSLDQGLQFLIQYYNGEERAKGNILERFSAQQFPDLHSELNLSSLELGDSALYFCASSGPQQGNEQFFGPGTRLTVL.

This clone has a handful of counts. The rearrangement uses TRBV19 and TRBJ1-1; D call uncertain. The CDR3 sequence is 13 residues long. CDR1 LNHDA and CDR2 SQIVND come from the germline V gene (reference sequence). Trimming left V 5 bases short and J 3 bases short, with 10 bases between. The CDR3 DNA follows: TGTGCCAGTAGTTTCACCCTAGACACTGAAGCTTTCTTT. It yields the protein CASSFTLDTEAFF.

This clone was recorded a few times. This rearrangement joins TRBV15 to TRBJ1-6, with D possibly TRBD1 on 6 matching bases. Trimming left V 9 bases short and J 7 bases short, with 13 bases between. The length of the CDR3 is 13 residues. Germline V gene sequence: CDR1 LNHNV, CDR2 YYDKDF (reference sequence). The CDR3: CATRFGGNSPLHF. The CDR3 nucleotides are TGTGCCACTAGATTTGGGGGCAATTCACCCCTCCACTTT.

In its sample, this clone was seen a few times. The rearrangement links TRBV5-8 to TRBJ2-5; TRBD2 matches 7 bases. CDR3 length: 13 residues. V lost 0 bases, J lost 5 bases, and 1 base stayed unmatched. The germline V gene encodes CDR1 SGHTS and CDR2 YDEGEE. CDR3 bases: TGTGCCAGCAGCTTGGTGCGGGGGGAGACCCAGTACTTC. It translates to CASSLVRGETQYF.

CDR3: CAWRGQRDSPLHF. For the CDR3, the DNA is TGTGCCTGGAGGGGACAAAGAGATTCACCCCTCCACTTT. The rearrangement links TRBV30 to TRBJ1-6; a possible D gene is TRBD1 (6 bases). V was pared by 3 bases and J by 8 bases, with 11 bases between. The germline gives CDR1 GTSNPN, CDR2 SVGIG (reference sequence). The CDR3 totals 13 residues.

The chain links TRBV18 to TRBJ1-2; TRBD1 agrees at 10 bases. With 3 bases clipped from V and 8 bases from J, the junction kept 3 bases outside the gene matches. Germline assignment: CDR1 KGHSH and CDR2 LQKENI. The CDR3 is 13 amino acids. Written as DNA, the CDR3 is TGTGCCAGCTCACCCGGGACAGGGGAGGGCTACACCTTC. Amino acid sequence: CASSPGTGEGYTF.

The CDR3 loop reads CASSLGRGIPYEQYF. CDR3 bases: TGTGCCAGCAGTTTAGGCAGGGGTATCCCCTACGAGCAGTACTTC. The rearrangement links TRBV27 to TRBJ2-7; D perhaps matches TRBD1 (6 bases). The CDR3 covers 15 residues. The V and J ends lost 2 bases and 2 bases respectively, with 13 bases between them. Germline lookup yields CDR1 MNHEY and CDR2 SMNVEV (reference sequence).

The chain links TRBV2 to TRBJ2-2, with TRBD2 matching 10 bases. The CDR3 runs to 15 residues. Germline V gene data show CDR1 as SNHLY and CDR2 as FYNNEI. V was pared by 6 bases and J by 3 bases, with 4 bases of the junction left unmatched. The CDR3 region is CASSPTSGDTGELFF. CDR3 in DNA: TGTGCCAGCAGCCCAACTAGCGGGGACACCGGGGAGCTGTTTTTT.

The rearrangement joins TRBV19 to TRBJ1-2; tentatively, D is TRBD1 (5 bases). The germline V and J ends were trimmed by 0 bases and 6 bases, with 17 bases remaining between them. The CDR3 is made up of 16 amino acids. Germline values: CDR1 LNHDA, CDR2 SQIVND (reference sequence). Written as DNA, the CDR3 is TGTGCCAGTAGTATAGATTGGCAGGGCAAAAGGAATGGCTACACCTTC. Its protein product is CASSIDWQGKRNGYTF.

The chain links TRBV19 to TRBJ2-7, with TRBD2 matching over 11 bases. With V trimmed by 6 bases and J by 3 bases, 4 bases remained unmatched. The CDR3 covers 14 residues. Germline V gene lookup returns CDR1 LNHDA and CDR2 SQIVND (reference sequence). In DNA form, the CDR3 reads TGTGCCAGTAGGGCCGGGACTAGCGGCTACGAGCAGTACTTC. Translation gives CASRAGTSGYEQYF.

This clone was counted a few times. The chain employs TRBV6-1 and TRBJ2-3; D may be TRBD1 (6 bases). V lost 0 bases, J lost 1 base, and 14 bases lay in between. The germline V gene has CDR1 MNHNS and CDR2 SASEGT. CDR3 size: 17 residues. In DNA form, the CDR3 reads TGTGCCAGCAGTGAAGCAGGGGGAAATCTCGGCACAGATACGCAGTATTTT. It is translated as CASSEAGGNLGTDTQYF.

This clone was counted a few times. The V call is TRBV21-1, the J call TRBJ2-1; the DNA was not compared with TRBD1, the D call given in the table. TRBV21-1 counts as a pseudogene. This CDR3 spans 15 amino acids. CDR3 in amino acids: CASTNRDRPYNEQFF. CDR3 coding DNA: TGTGCCAGTACCAACCGGGACAGGCCCTACAATGAGCAGTTCTTC.

The rearrangement uses TRBV21-1 and TRBJ2-7; the DNA was not compared with TRBD1, the D call given in the table. TRBV21-1 is described as a pseudogene. CDR3 size: 14 residues. The CDR3 bases are TGTGCCAGCAGCAAGGACAGGGAAGAATACGAGCAGTACGTC. Encoded protein: CASSKDREEYEQYV.

This clone was observed a few times. J is TRBJ1-1 and V is TRBV7-8, with TRBD1 matching 9 bases. With 6 bases clipped from V and 3 bases from J, the junction kept 5 bases outside the gene matches. The CDR3 length is 14 residues. CDR1 SGHVS and CDR2 FQNEAQ come from the germline V gene. DNA of the CDR3: TGTGCCAGCAGTTTGGACAGGGGCGACACTGAAGCTTTCTTT. Translating it yields CASSLDRGDTEAFF.